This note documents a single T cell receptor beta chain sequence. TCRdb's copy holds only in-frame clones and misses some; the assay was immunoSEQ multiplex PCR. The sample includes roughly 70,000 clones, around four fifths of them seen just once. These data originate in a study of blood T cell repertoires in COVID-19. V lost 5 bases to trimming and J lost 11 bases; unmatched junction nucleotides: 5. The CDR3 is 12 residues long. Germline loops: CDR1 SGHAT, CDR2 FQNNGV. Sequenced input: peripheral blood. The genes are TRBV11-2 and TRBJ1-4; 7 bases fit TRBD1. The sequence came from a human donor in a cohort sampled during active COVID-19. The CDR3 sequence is CASSADRVKLFF. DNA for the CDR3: TGTGCCAGCAGCGCAGACAGGGTCAAACTGTTTTTT.